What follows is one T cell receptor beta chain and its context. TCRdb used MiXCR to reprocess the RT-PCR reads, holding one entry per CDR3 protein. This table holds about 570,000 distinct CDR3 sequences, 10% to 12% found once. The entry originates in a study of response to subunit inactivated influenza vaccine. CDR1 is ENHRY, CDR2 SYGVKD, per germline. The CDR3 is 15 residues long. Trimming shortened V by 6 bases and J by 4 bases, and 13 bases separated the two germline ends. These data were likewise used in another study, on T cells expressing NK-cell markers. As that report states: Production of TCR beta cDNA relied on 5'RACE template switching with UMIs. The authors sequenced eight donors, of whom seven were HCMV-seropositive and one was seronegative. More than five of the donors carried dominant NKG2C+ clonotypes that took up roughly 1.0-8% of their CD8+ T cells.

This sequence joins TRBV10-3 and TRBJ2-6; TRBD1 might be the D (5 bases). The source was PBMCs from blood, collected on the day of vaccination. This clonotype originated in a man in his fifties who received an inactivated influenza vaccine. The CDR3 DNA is TGTGCCATCAGCAAGGGGCTTCTGGGGGCCAACGTCCTGACTTTC. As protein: CAISKGLLGANVLTF.